Listed below are T cell receptor beta chains from one sample, sequenced in a study of T cells in Graves' hyperthyroidism and ophthalmopathy. TCRdb used MiXCR to reprocess the multiplex PCR reads, holding one entry per CDR3 protein. This table has about 640,000 distinct CDR3 sequences, about 20% appearing once. Sequencing was done on a sample of blood. These TCRs come from a man younger than 45 with Graves' ophthalmopathy. Both conserved end residues are part of each CDR3. D genes are given only for firm matches. Part of the rows lack a size; the others show once, few, many or a class for expanded clones.

v_gene: TRBV30; j_gene: TRBJ1-1; abundance: many; d_gene: NA; CDR3nt: TGTGCCTGGAGTGTAAGGGGGAGAGTGCCTGAAGCTTTCTTT; CDR3aa: CAWSVRGRVPEAFF
v_gene: TRBV10-3; j_gene: TRBJ1-1; abundance: many; d_gene: NA; CDR3nt: TGTGCCATCAGTGGTGAGGGCCCGATTGAAGCTTTCTTT; CDR3aa: CAISGEGPIEAFF
v_gene: TRBV6-1; j_gene: TRBJ2-3; abundance: NA; d_gene: NA; CDR3nt: TGTGCCAGCAGTGAACGGTTGCGGGGTACAGATACGCAGTATTTT; CDR3aa: CASSERLRGTDTQYF
v_gene: TRBV2; j_gene: TRBJ1-1; abundance: NA; d_gene: NA; CDR3nt: TGTGCCAGCAGGAAGGCGGGCGTGAGGGCTGAAGCTTTCTTT; CDR3aa: CASRKAGVRAEAFF
v_gene: TRBV7-6; j_gene: TRBJ2-1; abundance: NA; d_gene: NA; CDR3nt: TGTGCCAGCAGCTTAGAAGGGGTTCGCAATGAGCAGTTCTTC; CDR3aa: CASSLEGVRNEQFF
v_gene: TRBV7-9; j_gene: TRBJ1-5; abundance: NA; d_gene: NA; CDR3nt: TGTGCCAGCAGCTTTAAAGGGAGCAATCAGCCCCAGCATTTT; CDR3aa: CASSFKGSNQPQHF
v_gene: TRBV13; j_gene: TRBJ2-7; abundance: few; d_gene: NA; CDR3nt: TGTGCCAGCAGCTTAGAAGCATCAGATCAATACGAGCAGTACTTC; CDR3aa: CASSLEASDQYEQYF
v_gene: TRBV24-1; j_gene: TRBJ2-7; abundance: NA; d_gene: TRBD1; CDR3nt: TGTGCCACCAGTGAATCCGGGACAGGGGTTCACGAGCAGTACTTC; CDR3aa: CATSESGTGVHEQYF
v_gene: TRBV5-1; j_gene: TRBJ1-4; abundance: NA; d_gene: NA; CDR3nt: TGCGCCAGCAGCTTGGCCGGTCCCGGGGGAAGTGAAAAACTGTTTTTT; CDR3aa: CASSLAGPGGSEKLFF
v_gene: TRBV18; j_gene: TRBJ1-5; abundance: many; d_gene: NA; CDR3nt: TGTGCCAGCTCACCACCGGGAGGAAGCAATCAGCCCCAGCATTTT; CDR3aa: CASSPPGGSNQPQHF
v_gene: TRBV29-1; j_gene: TRBJ2-1; abundance: NA; d_gene: TRBD2; CDR3nt: TGCAGCGTTGACGGGACTAGCGGGATCAACAATGAGCAGTTCTTC; CDR3aa: CSVDGTSGINNEQFF
v_gene: TRBV5-1; j_gene: TRBJ2-7; abundance: NA; d_gene: TRBD1; CDR3nt: TGCGCCAGCAGCTACAATGGGGACAGCTCCTACGAGCAGTACTTC; CDR3aa: CASSYNGDSSYEQYF
v_gene: TRBV5-1; j_gene: TRBJ2-1; abundance: many; d_gene: TRBD2; CDR3nt: TGCGCCAGCAGCCTTCTGAGCGGGAGGTCCTACAATGAGCAGTTCTTC; CDR3aa: CASSLLSGRSYNEQFF
v_gene: TRBV3-1; j_gene: TRBJ1-1; abundance: NA; d_gene: NA; CDR3nt: TGTGCCAGCAGCCCAAGGGCAGACACTGAAGCTTTCTTT; CDR3aa: CASSPRADTEAFF
v_gene: TRBV27; j_gene: TRBJ2-7; abundance: NA; d_gene: TRBD1; CDR3nt: TGTGCCAGCAGTCCCGGGACAGGGGGTGACGAGCAGTACTTC; CDR3aa: CASSPGTGGDEQYF
v_gene: TRBV20-1; j_gene: TRBJ2-1; abundance: many; d_gene: TRBD2; CDR3nt: TGCAGTGCCTTACTAGCGGGGGGCCCCAATGAGCAGTTCTTC; CDR3aa: CSALLAGGPNEQFF
v_gene: TRBV5-1; j_gene: TRBJ1-2; abundance: few; d_gene: NA; CDR3nt: TGCGCCAGCAGCGCGGAACAGGGAGCTAACTATGGCTACACCTTC; CDR3aa: CASSAEQGANYGYTF
v_gene: TRBV20-1; j_gene: TRBJ2-7; abundance: few; d_gene: NA; CDR3nt: TGCAGTGCCCAGGGGGGGCATGGTAAACGGGACTACGAGCAGTACTTC; CDR3aa: CSAQGGHGKRDYEQYF
v_gene: TRBV20-1; j_gene: TRBJ2-7; abundance: few; d_gene: TRBD2; CDR3nt: TGCAGTGGGACGGACCCTAGCGGGAGGGCCTACGAGCAGTACTTC; CDR3aa: CSGTDPSGRAYEQYF
v_gene: TRBV12-3/TRBV12-4; j_gene: TRBJ2-7; abundance: many; d_gene: TRBD2; CDR3nt: TGTGCCAGCAGTTTAGGGCTAGCGGCGTCCCGCGAGCAGTACTTC; CDR3aa: CASSLGLAASREQYF
v_gene: TRBV6-1; j_gene: TRBJ1-5; abundance: few; d_gene: NA; CDR3nt: TGTGCCAGCAGACTAGATGGCAATCAGCCCCAGCATTTT; CDR3aa: CASRLDGNQPQHF
v_gene: TRBV6-5; j_gene: TRBJ1-6; abundance: many; d_gene: NA; CDR3nt: TGTGCCAGCAGTTACTCGAGGTCGGGATTCGGATCACCCCTCCACTTT; CDR3aa: CASSYSRSGFGSPLHF
v_gene: TRBV6-1; j_gene: TRBJ1-1; abundance: many; d_gene: NA; CDR3nt: TGTGCCAGCAGTCTAGGGACACCCCGTTTCATGAACACTGAAGCTTTCTTT; CDR3aa: CASSLGTPRFMNTEAFF
v_gene: TRBV2; j_gene: TRBJ2-3; abundance: few; d_gene: TRBD2; CDR3nt: TGTGCCAGCTTGAGGGAAGTAGCGGGGACCACAGATACGCAGTATTTT; CDR3aa: CASLREVAGTTDTQYF
v_gene: TRBV28; j_gene: TRBJ1-5; abundance: few; d_gene: TRBD1; CDR3nt: TGTGCCAGCAGTAGAGAGGGGACAGGATATCAGCCCCAGCATTTT; CDR3aa: CASSREGTGYQPQHF
v_gene: TRBV12-3/TRBV12-4; j_gene: TRBJ2-7; abundance: many; d_gene: TRBD1; CDR3nt: TGTGCCAGCAGACGCGGACAGGGATTGGACGAGCAGTACTTC; CDR3aa: CASRRGQGLDEQYF
v_gene: TRBV12-3/TRBV12-4; j_gene: TRBJ2-3; abundance: few; d_gene: NA; CDR3nt: TGTGCCAGCAGTGCTGAGACAGCTAGCACAGATACGCAGTATTTT; CDR3aa: CASSAETASTDTQYF
v_gene: TRBV7-9; j_gene: TRBJ2-3; abundance: NA; d_gene: NA; CDR3nt: TGTGCCAGCAGCGGCGTCCCCGGGACAGATACGCAGTATTTT; CDR3aa: CASSGVPGTDTQYF
v_gene: TRBV10-3; j_gene: TRBJ1-2; abundance: many; d_gene: NA; CDR3nt: TGTGCCATCAGTGTGGGATATCCGACCTATGGCTACACCTTC; CDR3aa: CAISVGYPTYGYTF
v_gene: TRBV12-3/TRBV12-4; j_gene: TRBJ1-2; abundance: many; d_gene: TRBD1; CDR3nt: TGTGCCAGCAGACGAGCCGGGACAGGCAACTATGGCTACACCTTC; CDR3aa: CASRRAGTGNYGYTF
v_gene: TRBV20-1; j_gene: TRBJ2-5; abundance: many; d_gene: NA; CDR3nt: TGCAGTGCTAGAGATCCGGGTACCATACAAGAGACCCAGTACTTC; CDR3aa: CSARDPGTIQETQYF
v_gene: TRBV28; j_gene: TRBJ1-2; abundance: few; d_gene: TRBD1; CDR3nt: TGTGCCAGCAGCGGGGACAGGGGCTATGGCTACACCTTC; CDR3aa: CASSGDRGYGYTF
v_gene: TRBV4-2; j_gene: TRBJ2-7; abundance: NA; d_gene: TRBD2; CDR3nt: TGTGCCAGCAGCCAACTAGCGGGGGGAAGCTCCTACGAGCAGTACTTC; CDR3aa: CASSQLAGGSSYEQYF
v_gene: TRBV29-1; j_gene: TRBJ2-4; abundance: NA; d_gene: NA; CDR3nt: TGCAGCGTGCAGTCGGGTCAGGGTAACATTCAGTACTTC; CDR3aa: CSVQSGQGNIQYF
v_gene: TRBV24-1; j_gene: TRBJ2-1; abundance: NA; d_gene: TRBD1; CDR3nt: TGTGCCGCCAGTGATACCAGGGGGTTCTTGTACAATGAGCAGTTCTTC; CDR3aa: CAASDTRGFLYNEQFF
v_gene: TRBV6-2/TRBV6-3; j_gene: TRBJ2-1; abundance: NA; d_gene: TRBD2; CDR3nt: TGTGCCAGCACCCAGCGGGAGGGCCCCAATGAGCAGTTCTTC; CDR3aa: CASTQREGPNEQFF
v_gene: TRBV28; j_gene: TRBJ1-1; abundance: many; d_gene: TRBD1; CDR3nt: TGTGCCAGCAGTTTATCTGGCAGGGGGCATGTGACTGAAGCTTTCTTT; CDR3aa: CASSLSGRGHVTEAFF
v_gene: TRBV29-1; j_gene: TRBJ2-2; abundance: NA; d_gene: NA; CDR3nt: TGCAGCGGCGCGCGGGGCACCGGGGAGCTGTTTTTT; CDR3aa: CSGARGTGELFF
v_gene: TRBV6-1; j_gene: TRBJ1-1; abundance: many; d_gene: NA; CDR3nt: TGTGCCAGCGGACGGGACATCATGAACACTGAAGCTTTCTTT; CDR3aa: CASGRDIMNTEAFF
v_gene: TRBV6-1; j_gene: TRBJ2-1; abundance: NA; d_gene: NA; CDR3nt: TGTGCCAGCAGGGGGGGGGCCACCCAGGACAATGAGCAGTTCTTC; CDR3aa: CASRGGATQDNEQFF
v_gene: TRBV20-1; j_gene: TRBJ2-2; abundance: few; d_gene: NA; CDR3nt: TGCAGTGCTAGAGGAGGCAGGAGCAACACCGGGGAGCTGTTTTTT; CDR3aa: CSARGGRSNTGELFF
v_gene: TRBV6-1; j_gene: TRBJ2-2; abundance: NA; d_gene: NA; CDR3nt: TGTGCCAGTTCGCGGACGGACACCGGGGAGCTGTTTTTT; CDR3aa: CASSRTDTGELFF
v_gene: TRBV7-2; j_gene: TRBJ2-3; abundance: few; d_gene: TRBD2; CDR3nt: TGTGCCAGCAGCTTAGAGCTAGCGGGAAACACAGATACGCAGTATTTT; CDR3aa: CASSLELAGNTDTQYF
v_gene: TRBV19; j_gene: TRBJ1-5; abundance: NA; d_gene: NA; CDR3nt: TGTGCCAGTAGGCCGCAGGGGATCAATCAGCCCCAGCATTTT; CDR3aa: CASRPQGINQPQHF
v_gene: TRBV5-8; j_gene: TRBJ2-3; abundance: NA; d_gene: NA; CDR3nt: TGTGCCAGCAGCTTTGCCCCCTCTAGCACAGATACGCAGTATTTT; CDR3aa: CASSFAPSSTDTQYF
v_gene: TRBV5-1; j_gene: TRBJ1-4; abundance: many; d_gene: NA; CDR3nt: TGCGCCAGCAGCTTTGGAGCAACTAATGAAAAACTGTTTTTT; CDR3aa: CASSFGATNEKLFF
v_gene: TRBV20-1; j_gene: TRBJ2-3; abundance: once; d_gene: TRBD1; CDR3nt: TGCAGTGCTAGTCCTAACTTGACAGGGTCTTTCACAGATACGCAGTATTTT; CDR3aa: CSASPNLTGSFTDTQYF
v_gene: TRBV7-8; j_gene: TRBJ1-5; abundance: many; d_gene: NA; CDR3nt: TGTGCCAGCAGCTTAGAGGGTACTCAGCCCCAGCATTTT; CDR3aa: CASSLEGTQPQHF
v_gene: TRBV13; j_gene: TRBJ2-5; abundance: few; d_gene: TRBD2; CDR3nt: TGTGCCAGCAGCTATGGGACTAGCGGGAGCCGACAAGAGACCCAGTACTTC; CDR3aa: CASSYGTSGSRQETQYF
v_gene: TRBV19; j_gene: TRBJ2-5; abundance: few; d_gene: TRBD2; CDR3nt: TGTGCCAGTACTCACCGGCGGGAGCGTCAAGAGACCCAGTACTTC; CDR3aa: CASTHRRERQETQYF
v_gene: TRBV5-5; j_gene: TRBJ2-7; abundance: NA; d_gene: NA; CDR3nt: TGTGCCAGCAGCCACCAGCGTGAGGTCGAGCAGTACTTC; CDR3aa: CASSHQREVEQYF
v_gene: TRBV5-1; j_gene: TRBJ1-1; abundance: NA; d_gene: NA; CDR3nt: TGTGCCAGCAGCTTGGGGGAGGCGGCTGAAGCTTTCTTT; CDR3aa: CASSLGEAAEAFF